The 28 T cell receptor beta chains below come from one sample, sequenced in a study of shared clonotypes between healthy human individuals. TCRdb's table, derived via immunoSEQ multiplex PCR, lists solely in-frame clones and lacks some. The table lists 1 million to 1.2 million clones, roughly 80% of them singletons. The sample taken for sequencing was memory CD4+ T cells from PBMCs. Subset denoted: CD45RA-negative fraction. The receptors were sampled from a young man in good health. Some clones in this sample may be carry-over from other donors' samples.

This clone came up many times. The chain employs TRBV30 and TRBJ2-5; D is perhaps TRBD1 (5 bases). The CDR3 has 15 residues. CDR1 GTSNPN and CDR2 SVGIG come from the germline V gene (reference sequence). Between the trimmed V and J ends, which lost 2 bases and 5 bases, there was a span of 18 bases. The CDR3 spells CAWSPLGAMLETQYF. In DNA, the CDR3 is TGTGCCTGGAGTCCCCTTGGGGCGATGCTGGAGACCCAGTACTTC.

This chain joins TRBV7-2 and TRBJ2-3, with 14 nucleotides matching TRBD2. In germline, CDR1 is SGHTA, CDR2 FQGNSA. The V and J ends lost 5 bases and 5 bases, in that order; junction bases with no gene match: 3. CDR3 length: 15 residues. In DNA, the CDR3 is TGTGCCAGCAGCCCCGGACTAGCGGGAGGAGATACGCAGTATTTT. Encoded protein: CASSPGLAGGDTQYF.

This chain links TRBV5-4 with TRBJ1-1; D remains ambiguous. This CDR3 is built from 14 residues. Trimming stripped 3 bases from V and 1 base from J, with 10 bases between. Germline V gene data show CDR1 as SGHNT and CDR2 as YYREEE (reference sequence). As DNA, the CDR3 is TGTGCCAGCAGCTCCCCCCTGGAGAACACTGAAGCTTTCTTT. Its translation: CASSSPLENTEAFF.

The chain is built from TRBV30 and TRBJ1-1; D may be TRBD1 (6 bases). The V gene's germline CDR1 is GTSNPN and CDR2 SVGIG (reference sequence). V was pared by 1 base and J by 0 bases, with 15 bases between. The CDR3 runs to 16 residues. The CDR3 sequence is CAWSGLDSLVNTEAFF. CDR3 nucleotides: TGTGCCTGGAGTGGGCTGGACAGCTTAGTGAACACTGAAGCTTTCTTT.

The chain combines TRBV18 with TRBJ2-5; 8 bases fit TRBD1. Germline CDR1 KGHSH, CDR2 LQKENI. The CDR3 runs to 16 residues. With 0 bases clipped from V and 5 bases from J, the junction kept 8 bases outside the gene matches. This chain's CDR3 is CASSPPSGQGRETQYF. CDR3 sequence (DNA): TGTGCCAGCTCACCACCTTCCGGACAGGGAAGGGAGACCCAGTACTTC.

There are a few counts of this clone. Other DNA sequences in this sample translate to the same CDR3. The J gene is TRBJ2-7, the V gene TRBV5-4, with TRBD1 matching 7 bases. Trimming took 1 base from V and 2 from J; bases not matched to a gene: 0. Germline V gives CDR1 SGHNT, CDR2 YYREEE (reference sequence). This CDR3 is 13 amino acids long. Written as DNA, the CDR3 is TGTGCCAGCAGCTTGACAGGGGCCTACGAGCAGTACTTC. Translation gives CASSLTGAYEQYF.

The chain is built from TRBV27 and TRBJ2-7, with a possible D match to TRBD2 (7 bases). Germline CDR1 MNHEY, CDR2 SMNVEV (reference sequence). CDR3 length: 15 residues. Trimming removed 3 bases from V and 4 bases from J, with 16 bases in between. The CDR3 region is CASSFLGGGAYEQYF. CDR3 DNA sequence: TGTGCCAGCAGTTTCCTCGGCGGGGGCGCTTACGAGCAGTACTTC.

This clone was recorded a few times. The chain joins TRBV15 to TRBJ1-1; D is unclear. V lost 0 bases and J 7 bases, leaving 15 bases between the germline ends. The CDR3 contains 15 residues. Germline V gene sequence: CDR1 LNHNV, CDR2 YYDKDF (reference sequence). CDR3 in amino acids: CATSRERSRSHEAFF. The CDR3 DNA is TGTGCCACCAGCAGAGAGCGGAGCCGTTCGCATGAAGCTTTCTTT.

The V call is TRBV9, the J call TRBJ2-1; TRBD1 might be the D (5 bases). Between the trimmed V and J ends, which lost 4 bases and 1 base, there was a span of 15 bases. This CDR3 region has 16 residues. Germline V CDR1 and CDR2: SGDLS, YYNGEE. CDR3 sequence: CASSPAGFRSYNEQFF. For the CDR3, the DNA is TGTGCCAGCAGCCCAGCAGGGTTCAGGTCCTACAATGAGCAGTTCTTC.

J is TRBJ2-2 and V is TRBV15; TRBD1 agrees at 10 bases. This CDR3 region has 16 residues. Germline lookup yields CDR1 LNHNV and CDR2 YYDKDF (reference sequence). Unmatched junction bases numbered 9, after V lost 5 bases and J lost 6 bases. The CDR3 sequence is CATSPRRGTGAGELFF. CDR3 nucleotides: TGTGCCACCAGCCCCCGGAGGGGGACAGGGGCCGGGGAGCTGTTTTTT.

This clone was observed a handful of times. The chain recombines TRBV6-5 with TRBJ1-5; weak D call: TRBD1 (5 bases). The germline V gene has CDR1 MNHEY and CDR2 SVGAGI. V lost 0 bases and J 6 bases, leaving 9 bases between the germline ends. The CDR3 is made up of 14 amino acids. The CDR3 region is CASSYSRGSQPQHF. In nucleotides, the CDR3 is TGTGCCAGCAGTTACTCAAGGGGCTCTCAGCCCCAGCATTTT.

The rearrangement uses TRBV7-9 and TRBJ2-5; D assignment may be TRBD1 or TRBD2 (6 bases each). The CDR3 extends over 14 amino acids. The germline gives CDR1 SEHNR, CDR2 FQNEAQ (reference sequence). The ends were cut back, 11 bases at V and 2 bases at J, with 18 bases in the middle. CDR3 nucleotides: TGTGCCGCTGAGGGGGGCGGTCAACAAGAGACCCAGTACTTC. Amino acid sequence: CAAEGGGQQETQYF.

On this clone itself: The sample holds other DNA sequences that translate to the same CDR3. The CDR3 sequence is CASSFRGDTQYF. The CDR3 nucleotides read TGTGCCAGCAGTTTCCGGGGAGATACGCAGTATTTT. V gene TRBV7-9 combines with J gene TRBJ2-3; a weak D match, TRBD2 (5 bases). Per the germline V gene, CDR1 is SEHNR and CDR2 is FQNEAQ (reference sequence). The germline V and J ends were trimmed by 6 bases and 5 bases, with 9 bases remaining between them. The CDR3 runs to 12 residues.

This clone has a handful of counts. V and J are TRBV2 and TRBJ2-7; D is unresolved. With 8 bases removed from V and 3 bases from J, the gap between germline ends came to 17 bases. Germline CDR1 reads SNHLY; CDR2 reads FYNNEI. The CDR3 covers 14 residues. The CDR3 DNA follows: TGTGCCAGCCTGACACCTGGCGGACGCTACGAGCAGTACTTC. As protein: CASLTPGGRYEQYF.

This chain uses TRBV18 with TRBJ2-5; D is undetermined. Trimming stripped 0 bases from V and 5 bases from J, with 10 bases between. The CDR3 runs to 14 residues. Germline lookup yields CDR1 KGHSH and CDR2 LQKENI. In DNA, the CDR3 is TGTGCCAGCTCACCACCGGATCTCTGGGAGACCCAGTACTTC. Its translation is CASSPPDLWETQYF.

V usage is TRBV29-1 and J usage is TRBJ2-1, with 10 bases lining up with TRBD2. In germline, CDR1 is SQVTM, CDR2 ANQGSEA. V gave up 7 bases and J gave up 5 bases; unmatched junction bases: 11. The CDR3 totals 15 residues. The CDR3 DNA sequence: TGCAGCGCCCTTGAACCGGGACTAGCGAACAATGAGCAGTTCTTC. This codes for CSALEPGLANNEQFF.

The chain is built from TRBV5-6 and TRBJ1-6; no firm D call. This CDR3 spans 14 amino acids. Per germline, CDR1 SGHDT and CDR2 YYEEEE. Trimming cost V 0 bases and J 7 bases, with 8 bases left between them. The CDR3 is CASSLGVRNSPLHF. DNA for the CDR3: TGTGCCAGCAGCTTGGGCGTCCGGAATTCACCCCTCCACTTT.

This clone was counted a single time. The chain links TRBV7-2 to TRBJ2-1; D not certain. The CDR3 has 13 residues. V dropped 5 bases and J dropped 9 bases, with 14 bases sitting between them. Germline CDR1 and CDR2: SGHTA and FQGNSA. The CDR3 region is CASSPLRWSEQFF. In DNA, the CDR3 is TGTGCCAGCAGCCCACTGAGATGGAGTGAGCAGTTCTTC.

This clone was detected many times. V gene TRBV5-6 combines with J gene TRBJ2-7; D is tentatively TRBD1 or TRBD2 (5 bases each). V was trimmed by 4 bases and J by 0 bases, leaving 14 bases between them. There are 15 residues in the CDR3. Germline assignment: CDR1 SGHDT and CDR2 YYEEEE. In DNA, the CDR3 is TGTGCCAGCAGCACCGGCCACGGGGCCTCCTACGAGCAGTACTTC. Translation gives CASSTGHGASYEQYF.

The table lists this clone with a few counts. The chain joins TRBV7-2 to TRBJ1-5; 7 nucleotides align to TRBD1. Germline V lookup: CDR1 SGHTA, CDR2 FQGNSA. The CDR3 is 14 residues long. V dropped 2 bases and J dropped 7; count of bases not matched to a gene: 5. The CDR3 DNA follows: TGTGCCAGCAGCTTACACAGGGGCGGCCAGCCCCAGCATTTT. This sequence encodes CASSLHRGGQPQHF. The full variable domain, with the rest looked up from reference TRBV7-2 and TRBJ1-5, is GAGVSQSPSNKVTEKGKDVELRCDPISGHTALYWYRQSLGQGLEFLIYFQGNSAPDKSGLPSDRFSAERTGGSVSTLTIQRTQQEDSAVYLCASSLHRGGQPQHFGDGTRLSIL.

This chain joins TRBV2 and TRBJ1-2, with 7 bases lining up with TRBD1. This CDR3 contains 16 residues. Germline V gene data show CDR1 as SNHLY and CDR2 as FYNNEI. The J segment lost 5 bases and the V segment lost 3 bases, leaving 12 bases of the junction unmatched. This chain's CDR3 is CASSDPPRQGEYGYTF. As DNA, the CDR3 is TGTGCCAGCAGTGACCCGCCGAGGCAGGGGGAATATGGCTACACCTTC.

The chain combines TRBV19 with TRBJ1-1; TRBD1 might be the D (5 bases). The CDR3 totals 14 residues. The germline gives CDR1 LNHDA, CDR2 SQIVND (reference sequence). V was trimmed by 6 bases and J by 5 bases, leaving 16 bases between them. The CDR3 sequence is CASRPVGTETEAFF. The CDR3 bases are TGTGCCAGTAGGCCAGTTGGGACGGAGACTGAAGCTTTCTTT.

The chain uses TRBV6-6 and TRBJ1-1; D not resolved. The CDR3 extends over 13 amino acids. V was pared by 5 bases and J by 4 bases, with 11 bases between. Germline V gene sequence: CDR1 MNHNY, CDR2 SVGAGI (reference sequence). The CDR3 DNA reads TGTGCCAGCAGTACCGGACGGGCCACTGAAGCTTTCTTT. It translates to CASSTGRATEAFF.

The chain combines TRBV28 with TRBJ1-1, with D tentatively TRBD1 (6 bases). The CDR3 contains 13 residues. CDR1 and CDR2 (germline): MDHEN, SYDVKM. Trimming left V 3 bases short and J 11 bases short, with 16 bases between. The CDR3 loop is CASSLSLGAAAFF. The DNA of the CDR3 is TGTGCCAGCAGTTTGAGTCTGGGGGCCGCTGCTTTCTTT.

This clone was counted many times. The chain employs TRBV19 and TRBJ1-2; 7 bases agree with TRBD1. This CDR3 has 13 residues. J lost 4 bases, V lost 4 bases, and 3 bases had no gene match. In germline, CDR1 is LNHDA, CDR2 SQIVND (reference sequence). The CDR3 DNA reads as TGTGCCAGTAGTAACAGGGGTCCCTATGGCTACACCTTC. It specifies CASSNRGPYGYTF.

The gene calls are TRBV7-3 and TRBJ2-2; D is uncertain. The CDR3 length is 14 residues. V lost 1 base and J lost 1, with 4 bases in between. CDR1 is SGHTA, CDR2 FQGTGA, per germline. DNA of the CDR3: TGTGCCAGCAGCTTAAGCCAGAACACCGGGGAGCTGTTTTTT. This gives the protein CASSLSQNTGELFF.

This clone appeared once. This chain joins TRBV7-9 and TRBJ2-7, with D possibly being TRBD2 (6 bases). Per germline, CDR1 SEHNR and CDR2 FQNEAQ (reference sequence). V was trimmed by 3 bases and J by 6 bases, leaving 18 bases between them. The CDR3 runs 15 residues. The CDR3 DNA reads TGTGCCAGCAGCTTTGCCACCGGGAGACTCTCCGAGCAGTACTTC. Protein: CASSFATGRLSEQYF.

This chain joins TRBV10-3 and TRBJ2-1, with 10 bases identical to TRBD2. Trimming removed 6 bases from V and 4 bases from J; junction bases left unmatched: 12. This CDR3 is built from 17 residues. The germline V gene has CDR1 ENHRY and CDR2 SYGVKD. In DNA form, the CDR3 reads TGTGCCATCAGGGGCATAGCGGGAGGAGTCACATACAATGAGCAGTTCTTC. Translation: CAIRGIAGGVTYNEQFF.